These T cell receptor beta chains were read from a single sample in a study of blood T cell repertoires in COVID-19. Clones were sequenced by immunoSEQ multiplex PCR, and TCRdb holds only the in-frame ones, with some missing. The table records approximately 200,000 clones, roughly 86% of them present only once. Material for sequencing was PBMCs or T cells enriched from blood (not recorded which). These receptors all come from a woman aged 25 to 39 who had recovered from COVID-19. The conserved cysteine and the conserved F or W are not part of the CDR3 here. The order of the fields is CDR3 length, J gene, D gene, V gene, CDR3 protein. The D gene is left open where the match is weak.

>12|TRBJ2-1|TRBD1|TRBV19
ASSTRDRVTEQF
>14|TRBJ2-6|-|TRBV9
ASSERLDSGANVLT
>9|TRBJ1-6|-|TRBV28
ASQGNSPLH
>10|TRBJ1-5|-|TRBV6-1
ASSDGNQPQH
>11|TRBJ2-1|TRBD2|TRBV10-2
ASSASGYNEQF
>14|TRBJ2-1|-|TRBV7-9
ASSSPQGIPYNEQF
>12|TRBJ1-1|-|TRBV4-1
ASSQGAGNTEAF
>16|TRBJ2-7|-|TRBV5-6
ASSLGPPTGLIPYEQY
>17|TRBJ2-1|TRBD2|TRBV7-2
ASSLQGVLAGGPYNEQF
>12|TRBJ2-7|-|TRBV18
ASSPGLPSYEQY
>15|TRBJ2-7|TRBD1|TRBV7-9
ASSTKDTGVRTYEQY
>12|TRBJ2-3|TRBD2|TRBV9
ASSVGGGGDTQY
>12|TRBJ1-1|-|TRBV2
ASSPRGSDTEAF
>12|TRBJ2-3|-|TRBV7-9
ASSSTGSTDTQY
>11|TRBJ1-2|-|TRBV28
ASRLYRAGGYT
>17|TRBJ2-7|TRBD2|TRBV27
ASSLRSSGTLSKTYEQY
>14|TRBJ2-5|TRBD2|TRBV5-4
ASSSTSGSLQETQY
>13|TRBJ1-1|TRBD1|TRBV7-9
ASSERDRVNTEAF
>15|TRBJ2-7|TRBD2|TRBV7-8
ASSLVWVLAGPYEQY
>12|TRBJ1-6|TRBD1|TRBV7-8
ASSLMGQGTPLH
>12|TRBJ2-7|TRBD1|TRBV18
ASSPGQGSYEQY
>12|TRBJ1-3|TRBD1|TRBV2
ASSATGGQDTIY
>13|TRBJ2-3|TRBD2|TRBV19
ASSLGTSGTSTQY